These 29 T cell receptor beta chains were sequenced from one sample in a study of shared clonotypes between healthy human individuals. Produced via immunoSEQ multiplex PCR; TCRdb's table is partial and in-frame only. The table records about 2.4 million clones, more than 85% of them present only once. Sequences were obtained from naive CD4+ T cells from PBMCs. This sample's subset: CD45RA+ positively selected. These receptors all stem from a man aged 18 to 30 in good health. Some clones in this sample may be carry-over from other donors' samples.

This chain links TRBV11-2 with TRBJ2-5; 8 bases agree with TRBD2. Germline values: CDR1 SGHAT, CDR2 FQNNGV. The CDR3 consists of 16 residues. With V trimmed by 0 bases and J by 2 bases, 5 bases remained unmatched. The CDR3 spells CASSLDGRAAQETQYF. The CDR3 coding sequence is TGTGCCAGCAGCTTAGACGGGAGGGCCGCACAAGAGACCCAGTACTTC.

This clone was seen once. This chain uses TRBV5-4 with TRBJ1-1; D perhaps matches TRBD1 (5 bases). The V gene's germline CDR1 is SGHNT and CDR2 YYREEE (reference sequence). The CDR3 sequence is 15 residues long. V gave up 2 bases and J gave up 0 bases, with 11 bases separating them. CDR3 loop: CASSLWGSMNTEAFF. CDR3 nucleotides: TGTGCCAGCAGCTTATGGGGGTCGATGAACACTGAAGCTTTCTTT.

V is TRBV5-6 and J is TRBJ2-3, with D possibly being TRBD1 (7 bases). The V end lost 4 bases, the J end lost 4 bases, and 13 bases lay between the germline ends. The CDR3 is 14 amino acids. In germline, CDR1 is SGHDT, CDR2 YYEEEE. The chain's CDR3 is CASSPGGLPDTQYF. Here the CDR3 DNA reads TGTGCCAGCAGCCCAGGGGGGCTCCCAGATACGCAGTATTTT.

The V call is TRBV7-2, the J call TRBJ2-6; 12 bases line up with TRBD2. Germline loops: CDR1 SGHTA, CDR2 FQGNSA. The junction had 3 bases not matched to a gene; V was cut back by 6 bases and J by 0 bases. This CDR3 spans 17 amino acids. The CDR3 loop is CASSPLAGGSGANVLTF. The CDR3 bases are TGTGCCAGCAGTCCACTAGCGGGGGGCTCTGGGGCCAACGTCCTGACTTTC.

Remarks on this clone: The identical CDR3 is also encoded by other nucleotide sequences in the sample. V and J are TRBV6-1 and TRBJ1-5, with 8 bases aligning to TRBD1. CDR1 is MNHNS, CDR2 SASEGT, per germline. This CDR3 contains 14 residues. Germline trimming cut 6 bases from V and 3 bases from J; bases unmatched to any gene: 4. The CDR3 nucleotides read TGTGCCAGCAGCGACAGGGGACTCAATCAGCCCCAGCATTTT. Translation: CASSDRGLNQPQHF.

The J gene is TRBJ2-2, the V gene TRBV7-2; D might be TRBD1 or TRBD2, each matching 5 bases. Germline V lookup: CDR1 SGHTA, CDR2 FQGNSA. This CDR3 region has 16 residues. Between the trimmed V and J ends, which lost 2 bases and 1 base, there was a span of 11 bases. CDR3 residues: CASSLLGTVNTGELFF. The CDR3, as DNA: TGTGCCAGCAGCTTACTTGGGACGGTGAACACCGGGGAGCTGTTTTTT. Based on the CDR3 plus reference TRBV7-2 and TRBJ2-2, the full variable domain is GAGVSQSPSNKVTEKGKDVELRCDPISGHTALYWYRQSLGQGLEFLIYFQGNSAPDKSGLPSDRFSAERTGGSVSTLTIQRTQQEDSAVYLCASSLLGTVNTGELFFGEGSRLTVL.

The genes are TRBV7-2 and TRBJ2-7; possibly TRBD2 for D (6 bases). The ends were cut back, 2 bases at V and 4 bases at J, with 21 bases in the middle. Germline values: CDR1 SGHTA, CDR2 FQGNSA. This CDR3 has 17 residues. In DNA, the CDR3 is TGTGCCAGCAGCTTACTGGCGATAGGCGGGGCAGCATACGAGCAGTACTTC. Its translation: CASSLLAIGGAAYEQYF.

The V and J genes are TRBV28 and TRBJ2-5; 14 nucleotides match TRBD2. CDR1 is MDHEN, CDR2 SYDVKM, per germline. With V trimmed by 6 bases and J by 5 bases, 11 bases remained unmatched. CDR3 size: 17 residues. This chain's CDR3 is CASSRGLAGGLVETQYF. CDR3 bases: TGTGCCAGCAGCCGAGGACTAGCGGGAGGCTTGGTGGAGACCCAGTACTTC. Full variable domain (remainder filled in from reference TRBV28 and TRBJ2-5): DVKVTQSSRYLVKRTGEKVFLECVQDMDHENMFWYRQDPGLGLRLIYFSYDVKMKEKGDIPEGYSVSREKKERFSLILESASTNQTSMYLCASSRGLAGGLVETQYFGPGTRLLVL.

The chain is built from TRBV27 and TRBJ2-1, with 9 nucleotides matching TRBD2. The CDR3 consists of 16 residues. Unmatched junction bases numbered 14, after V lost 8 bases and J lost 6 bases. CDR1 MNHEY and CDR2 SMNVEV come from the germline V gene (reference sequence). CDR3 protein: CASGMRTSERANEQFF. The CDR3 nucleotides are TGTGCCAGCGGCATGCGGACTAGCGAACGAGCCAATGAGCAGTTCTTC.

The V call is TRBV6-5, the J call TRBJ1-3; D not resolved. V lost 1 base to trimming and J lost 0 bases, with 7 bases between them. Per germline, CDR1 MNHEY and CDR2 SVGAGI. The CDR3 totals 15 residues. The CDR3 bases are TGTGCCAGCAGTTACTGGAGCAACTCTGGAAACACCATATATTTT. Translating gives CASSYWSNSGNTIYF.

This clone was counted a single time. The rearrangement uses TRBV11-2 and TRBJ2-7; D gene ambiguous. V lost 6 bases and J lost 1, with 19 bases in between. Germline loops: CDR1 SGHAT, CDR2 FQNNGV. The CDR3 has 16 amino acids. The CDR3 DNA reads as TGTGCCAGCAGTTTGGTCCCTATGGGCATATCCTACGAGCAGTACTTC. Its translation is CASSLVPMGISYEQYF.

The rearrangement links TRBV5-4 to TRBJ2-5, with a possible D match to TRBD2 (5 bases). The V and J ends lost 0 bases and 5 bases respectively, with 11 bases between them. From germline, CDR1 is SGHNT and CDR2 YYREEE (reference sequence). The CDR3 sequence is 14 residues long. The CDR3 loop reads CASSLGGFEETQYF. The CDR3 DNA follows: TGTGCCAGCAGCTTGGGAGGGTTCGAGGAGACCCAGTACTTC. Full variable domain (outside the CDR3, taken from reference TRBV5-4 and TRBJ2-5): ETGVTQSPTHLIKTRGQQVTLRCSSQSGHNTVSWYQQALGQGPQFIFQYYREEENGRGNFPPRFSGLQFPNYSSELNVNALELDDSALYLCASSLGGFEETQYFGPGTRLLVL.

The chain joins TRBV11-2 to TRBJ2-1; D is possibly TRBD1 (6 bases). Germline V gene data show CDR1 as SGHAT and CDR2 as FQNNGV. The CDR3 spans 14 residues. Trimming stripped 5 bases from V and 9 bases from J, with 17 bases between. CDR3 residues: CASSGGHTPSEQFF. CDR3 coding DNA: TGTGCCAGCAGCGGGGGCCACACCCCTAGTGAGCAGTTCTTC.

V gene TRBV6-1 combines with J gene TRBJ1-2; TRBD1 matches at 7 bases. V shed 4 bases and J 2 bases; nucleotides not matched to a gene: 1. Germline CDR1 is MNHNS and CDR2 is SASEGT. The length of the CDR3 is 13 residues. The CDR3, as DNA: TGTGCCAGCAGTGCGGGACAGAACTATGGCTACACCTTC. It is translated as CASSAGQNYGYTF.

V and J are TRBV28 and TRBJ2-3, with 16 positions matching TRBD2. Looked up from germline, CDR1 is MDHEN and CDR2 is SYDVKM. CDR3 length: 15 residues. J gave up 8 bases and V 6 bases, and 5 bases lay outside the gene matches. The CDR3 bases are TGTGCCAGCAGCCCCGGGACTAGCGGGAGGGGTACGCAGTATTTT. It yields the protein CASSPGTSGRGTQYF.

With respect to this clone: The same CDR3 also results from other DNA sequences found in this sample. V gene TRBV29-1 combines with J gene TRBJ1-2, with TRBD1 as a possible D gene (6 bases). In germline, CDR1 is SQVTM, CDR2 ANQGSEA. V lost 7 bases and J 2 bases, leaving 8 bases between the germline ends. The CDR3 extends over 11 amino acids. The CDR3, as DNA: TGCAGCGGCGGACAGAACTATGGCTACACCTTC. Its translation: CSGGQNYGYTF.

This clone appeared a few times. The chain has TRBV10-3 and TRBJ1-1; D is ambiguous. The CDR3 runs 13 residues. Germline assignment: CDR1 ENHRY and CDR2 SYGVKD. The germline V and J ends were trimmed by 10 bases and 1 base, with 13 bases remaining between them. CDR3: CATETQANTEAFF. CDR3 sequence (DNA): TGTGCCACCGAAACCCAGGCGAACACTGAAGCTTTCTTT.

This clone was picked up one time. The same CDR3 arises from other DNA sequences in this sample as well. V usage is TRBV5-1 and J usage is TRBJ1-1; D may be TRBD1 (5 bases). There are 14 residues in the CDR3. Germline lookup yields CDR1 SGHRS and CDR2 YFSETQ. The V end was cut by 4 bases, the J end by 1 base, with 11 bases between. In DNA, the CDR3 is TGCGCCAGCAGCCTGGATGGGGGGAACACTGAAGCTTTCTTT. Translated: CASSLDGGNTEAFF.

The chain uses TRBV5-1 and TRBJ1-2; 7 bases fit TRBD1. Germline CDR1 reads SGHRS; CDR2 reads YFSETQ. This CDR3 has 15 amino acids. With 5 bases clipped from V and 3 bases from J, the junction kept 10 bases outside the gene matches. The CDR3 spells CASSRSGTADYGYTF. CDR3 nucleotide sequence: TGCGCCAGCAGTCGTTCAGGGACAGCAGACTATGGCTACACCTTC.

CDR3 sequence (DNA): TGTGCCAGCCGATATAGGGGGCGGACTGAAGCTTTCTTT. This translates into CASRYRGRTEAFF. This chain uses TRBV6-5 with TRBJ1-1; 7 bases line up with TRBD1. Unmatched junction bases numbered 8, after V lost 8 bases and J lost 5 bases. Germline assignment: CDR1 MNHEY and CDR2 SVGAGI. This CDR3 contains 13 residues.

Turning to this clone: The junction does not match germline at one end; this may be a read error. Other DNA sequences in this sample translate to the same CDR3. The CDR3 loop reads CASSLEATALNTEAFF. CDR3 nucleotide sequence: TGTGCCAGCAGCTTAGAAGCTACAGCCCTGAATACTGAAGCTTTCTTT. V is TRBV7-2 and J is TRBJ1-1; no reliable D call. This CDR3 region has 16 residues. Germline assignment: CDR1 SGHTA and CDR2 FQGNSA.

The CDR3 bases are TGTGCCATCAGTGAGGTGAGGGGATTTAACTATGGCTACACCTTC. Its translation is CAISEVRGFNYGYTF. V usage is TRBV10-3 and J usage is TRBJ1-2; D may be TRBD1 (5 bases). Germline CDR1 and CDR2: ENHRY and SYGVKD. There are 15 residues in the CDR3. The V and J ends lost 2 bases and 1 base respectively, with 11 bases between them.

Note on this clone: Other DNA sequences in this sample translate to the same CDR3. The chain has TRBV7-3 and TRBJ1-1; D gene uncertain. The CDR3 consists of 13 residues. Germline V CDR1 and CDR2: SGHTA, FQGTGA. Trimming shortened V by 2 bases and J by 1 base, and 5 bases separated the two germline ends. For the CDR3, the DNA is TGTGCCAGCAGCTTAGGACGGAACACTGAAGCTTTCTTT. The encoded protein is CASSLGRNTEAFF.

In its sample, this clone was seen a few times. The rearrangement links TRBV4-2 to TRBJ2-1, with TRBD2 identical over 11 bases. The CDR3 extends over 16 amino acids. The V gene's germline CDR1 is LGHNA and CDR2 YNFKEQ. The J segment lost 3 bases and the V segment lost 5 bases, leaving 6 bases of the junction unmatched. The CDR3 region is CASSTGLADGYNEQFF. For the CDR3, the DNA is TGTGCCAGCAGCACGGGACTAGCGGATGGCTACAATGAGCAGTTCTTC.

The CDR3 nucleotides read TGTGCCAGCTCACCGCCTTTAGGGACAGGGGGCGACTTAAACACTGAAGCTTTCTTT. The encoded protein is CASSPPLGTGGDLNTEAFF. The rearrangement links TRBV18 to TRBJ1-1; TRBD1 matches 12 bases. Germline V CDR1 and CDR2: KGHSH, LQKENI. The CDR3 has 19 amino acids. After removal of 3 bases from V and 2 bases from J, the junction contained 13 bases not matched to a gene.

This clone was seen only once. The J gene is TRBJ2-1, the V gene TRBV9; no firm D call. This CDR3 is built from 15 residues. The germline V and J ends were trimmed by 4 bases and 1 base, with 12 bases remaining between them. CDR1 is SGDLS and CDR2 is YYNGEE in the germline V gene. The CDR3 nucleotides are TGTGCCAGCAGCTCCCGACTCTCGTCCTACAATGAGCAGTTCTTC. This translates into CASSSRLSSYNEQFF.

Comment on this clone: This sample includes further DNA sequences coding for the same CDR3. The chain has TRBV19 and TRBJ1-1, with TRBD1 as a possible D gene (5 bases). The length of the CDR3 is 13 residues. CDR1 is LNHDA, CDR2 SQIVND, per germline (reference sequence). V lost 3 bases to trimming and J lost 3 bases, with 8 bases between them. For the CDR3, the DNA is TGTGCCAGTAGTATTGTGGGGGACACTGAAGCTTTCTTT. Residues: CASSIVGDTEAFF.

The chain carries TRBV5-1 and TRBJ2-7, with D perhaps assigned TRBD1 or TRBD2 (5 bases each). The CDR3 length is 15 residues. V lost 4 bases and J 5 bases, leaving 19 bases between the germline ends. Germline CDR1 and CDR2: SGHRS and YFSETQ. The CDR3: CASSPDPGPTNEQYF. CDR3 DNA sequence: TGCGCCAGCAGCCCCGACCCGGGACCGACGAACGAGCAGTACTTC.

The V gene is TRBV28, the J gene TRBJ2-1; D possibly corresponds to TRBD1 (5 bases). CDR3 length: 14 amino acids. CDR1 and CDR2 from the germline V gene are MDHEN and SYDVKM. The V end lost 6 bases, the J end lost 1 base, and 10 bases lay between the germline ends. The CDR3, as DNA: TGTGCCAGCAGGTCAGGGAAATCCTACAATGAGCAGTTCTTC. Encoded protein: CASRSGKSYNEQFF.